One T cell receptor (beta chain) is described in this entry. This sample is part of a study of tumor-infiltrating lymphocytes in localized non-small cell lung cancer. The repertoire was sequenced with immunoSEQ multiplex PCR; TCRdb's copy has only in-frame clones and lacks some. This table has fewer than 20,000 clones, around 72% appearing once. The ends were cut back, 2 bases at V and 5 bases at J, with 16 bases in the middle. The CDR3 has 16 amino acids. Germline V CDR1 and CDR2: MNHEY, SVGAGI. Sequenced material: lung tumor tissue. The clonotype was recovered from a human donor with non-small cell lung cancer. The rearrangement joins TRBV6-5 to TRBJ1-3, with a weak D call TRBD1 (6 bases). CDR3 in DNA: TGTGCCAGCAGTTACGGTATTGGGACATATAGAAACACCATATATTTT. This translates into CASSYGIGTYRNTIYF.